This TCR beta chain emerged from a study of T cell responses to AZD1222 COVID-19 vaccine. In germline, CDR1 is MGHRA, CDR2 YSYEKL. V shed 1 base, J shed 6 bases, and the junction held 12 bases outside the gene matches. This CDR3 is 17 amino acids long. In this sample, this clone turned up once. The protocol was immunoSEQ multiplex PCR, while the TCRdb copy is restricted to in-frame clones and leaves out a portion. The repertoire consists of 92,000 or so clones, with approximately 91% occurring once and the leading ten covering about 5.5%. The source of this sequence is an adult who received the AZD1222 COVID-19 vaccine. The rearrangement links TRBV4-1 to TRBJ1-2, with 9 bases that match TRBD1. The sequencing used peripheral blood, collected 28 days after the second AZD1222 dose. The CDR3 bases are TGCGCCAGCAGCCAAGCTTCCGGGACAGGGTACGGTGATGGCTACACCTTC. Residues: CASSQASGTGYGDGYTF.